Described below is a single TCR beta chain sequence and its context. The antigen remains unidentified. Trimming removed 0 bases at V and 2 bases at J, with 14 bases between. The length of the CDR3 is 16 residues. Germline CDR1 reads LGHNA; CDR2 reads YNFKEQ. The source of the sample is a study of cytomegalovirus exposure and HLA in healthy donors. Study-wide findings and caveats: Accurate predictions that matched the HLA-A and HLA-B alleles of most subjects were reportedly made from TCR beta sequences.

In the PCR, 60 Vbeta and 13 Jbeta primers were used. The table came from immunoSEQ multiplex PCR; TCRdb's copy has only in-frame clones and leaves some out. The table lists about 50,000 clones, about three quarters of them singletons. The clonotype originates from a woman aged 40 to 49 in good health and CMV-seropositive. The chain recombines TRBV4-2 with TRBJ2-7, with D possibly TRBD1 on 6 matching bases. Material for sequencing was PBMCs. The CDR3 DNA reads TGTGCCAGCAGCCAAGATCCCAGGACAGCCCCCTACGAGCAGTACTTC. Translation gives CASSQDPRTAPYEQYF.